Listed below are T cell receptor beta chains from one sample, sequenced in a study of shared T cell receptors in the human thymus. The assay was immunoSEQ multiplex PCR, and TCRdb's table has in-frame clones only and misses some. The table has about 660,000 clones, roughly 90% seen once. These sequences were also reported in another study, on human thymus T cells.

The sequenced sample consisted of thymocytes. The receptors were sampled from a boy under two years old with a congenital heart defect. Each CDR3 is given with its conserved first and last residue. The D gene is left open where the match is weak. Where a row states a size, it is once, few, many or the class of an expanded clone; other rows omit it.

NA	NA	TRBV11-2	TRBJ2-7	TGTGCCAGCAGCTTAGAACATAGGGGGGGACCGCCTTTCTACGAGCAGTACTTC	CASSLEHRGGPPFYEQYF
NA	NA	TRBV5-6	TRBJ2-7	TGTGCCAGCAGCTTGAGGGGCGGGGCCTGCGAGCAGTACTTC	CASSLRGGACEQYF
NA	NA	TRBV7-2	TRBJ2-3	TGTGCCAGCAGCTTACCCCCGGAGCCCACAGATACGCAGTATTTT	CASSLPPEPTDTQYF
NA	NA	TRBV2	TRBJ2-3	TGTGCCAGCACCTCAGGTCCCTTCTACACAGATACGCAGTATTTT	CASTSGPFYTDTQYF
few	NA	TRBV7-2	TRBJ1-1	TGTGCCAGCAGCTTAGCTTCCGACAGGCGGGCGCCCACTGAAGCTTTCTTT	CASSLASDRRAPTEAFF
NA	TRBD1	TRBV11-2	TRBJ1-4	TGTGCCAGCTGGCGGACAGGGTCCTATGAAAAACTGTTTTTT	CASWRTGSYEKLFF
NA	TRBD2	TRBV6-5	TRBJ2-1	TGTGCCAGCAGTTGCGCGACTAGCGGGATTTACAATGAGCAGTTCTTC	CASSCATSGIYNEQFF
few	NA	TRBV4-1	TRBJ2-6	TGCGCCAGCAGCCAAGATACGCAGGCTCTACCAATGTCTGGGGCCAACGTCCTGACTTTC	CASSQDTQALPMSGANVLTF
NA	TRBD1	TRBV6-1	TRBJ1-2	TGTGCCAGCAGTGAAGTACTGGGACAGGGACCTAACTATGGCTACACCTTC	CASSEVLGQGPNYGYTF
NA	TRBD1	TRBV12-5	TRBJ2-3	TGTGCTATCCAGGGTAAAGGGGGCTTCGGCACAGATACGCAGTATTTT	CAIQGKGGFGTDTQYF
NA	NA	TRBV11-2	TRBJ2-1	TGTGCCAGCAGCGTTGACCGGGACTTGATCTACAATGAGCAGTTCTTC	CASSVDRDLIYNEQFF
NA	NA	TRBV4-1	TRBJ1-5	TGCGCCAGCAGCCCACAGATACCCAATCAGCCCCAGCATTTT	CASSPQIPNQPQHF
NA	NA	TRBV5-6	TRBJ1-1	TGTGCCAGCAGCTCCGTGTTGGGCATCAACACTGAAGCTTTCTTT	CASSSVLGINTEAFF
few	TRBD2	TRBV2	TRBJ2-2	TGTGCCAGCAGTGAACGGGGGGCCGGGGAGCTGTTTTTT	CASSERGAGELFF
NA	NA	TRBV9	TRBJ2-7	TGTGCCAGCAGCGCCGGGGACTGGTTCTACGAGCAGTACTTC	CASSAGDWFYEQYF
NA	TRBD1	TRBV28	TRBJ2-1	TGTGCCAGCAGTGGGGCCCGGGACAGGGAGTCGTCTGAGCAGTTCTTC	CASSGARDRESSEQFF
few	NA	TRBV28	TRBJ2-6	TGTGCCAGCAGCTTTGGGGCCAACGTCCTGACTTTC	CASSFGANVLTF
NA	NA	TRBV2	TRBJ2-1	TGTGCCAGCATGGTTAGGGAGGCCGGGGATGAGCAGTTCTTC	CASMVREAGDEQFF
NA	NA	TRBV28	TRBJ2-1	TGTGCCAGCAGTTTAGCGGCCGGGAGCGGTCTTCTTTACAATGAGCAGTTCTTC	CASSLAAGSGLLYNEQFF
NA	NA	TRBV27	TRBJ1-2	TGTGCCAGCAGTTTAGGGGGGGATACGGGCTACACCTTC	CASSLGGDTGYTF
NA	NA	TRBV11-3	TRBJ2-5	TGTGCCAGCAGCCGCCCGACTGGCCAAGAGACCCAGTACTTC	CASSRPTGQETQYF
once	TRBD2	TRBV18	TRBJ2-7	TGTGCCAGCTCAGCTAGCGGGAGGACTGCCTACGAGCAGTACTTC	CASSASGRTAYEQYF
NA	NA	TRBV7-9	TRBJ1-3	TGTGCCAGCAGCTTACCGGAGATCTCTGGAAACACCATATATTTT	CASSLPEISGNTIYF
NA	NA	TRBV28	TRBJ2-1	TGTGCCAGCAGTTTAGTACGGTCTCTGAGGGTCTTC	CASSLVRSLRVF
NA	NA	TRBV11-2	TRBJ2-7	TGTGCCAGCAGCTTATACAGGGTCGATTACGAGCAGTACTTC	CASSLYRVDYEQYF
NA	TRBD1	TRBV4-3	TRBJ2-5	TGCGCCAGCAGCGTCCGACAGGGGTCCCAAGAGACCCAGTACTTC	CASSVRQGSQETQYF
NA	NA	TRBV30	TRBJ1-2	TGTGCCTGGAGTGATTGGGGGGGTGATGGCTACACCTTC	CAWSDWGGDGYTF
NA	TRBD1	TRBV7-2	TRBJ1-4	TGTGCCAGCAGCCTAAGGACAGGGGATGATGAAAAACTGTTTTTT	CASSLRTGDDEKLFF
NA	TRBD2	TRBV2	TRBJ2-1	TGTGCCAGCAGTATAGCCCTAGCGGGAGGGCCCAATGAGCAGTTCTTC	CASSIALAGGPNEQFF
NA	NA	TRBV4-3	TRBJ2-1	TGCGCCAGCAGCCAATCCAAGAGGATGAGCTCCTACAATGAGCAGTTCTTC	CASSQSKRMSSYNEQFF
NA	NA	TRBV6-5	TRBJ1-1	TGTGCCAGCCAATACGGGACACAGAGCACTGAAGCTTTCTTT	CASQYGTQSTEAFF
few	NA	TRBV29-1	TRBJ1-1	TGCAGCGTTGACGGCACTGAAGCTTTCTTT	CSVDGTEAFF
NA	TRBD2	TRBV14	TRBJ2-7	TGTGCCAGCAGCTCCAGCGGGAGCTCCTACGAGCAGTACTTC	CASSSSGSSYEQYF
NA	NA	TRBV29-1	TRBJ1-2	TGCAGCGTTGTGTCCAGGGGCCCCTATGGCTACACCTTC	CSVVSRGPYGYTF
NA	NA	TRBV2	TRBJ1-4	TGTGCCACCTGGCCAAGGGCTGGTGGGGGGAAGGAAAAACTGTTTTTT	CATWPRAGGGKEKLFF
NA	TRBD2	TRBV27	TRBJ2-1	TGTGCCAGCAGTCCCAGTGGACTAGCGGGAGGGTTATGGTTCTTC	CASSPSGLAGGLWFF
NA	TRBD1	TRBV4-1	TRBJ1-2	TGCGCCAGCAGACAATACCGGGACAGTCCCTATGGCTACACCTTC	CASRQYRDSPYGYTF
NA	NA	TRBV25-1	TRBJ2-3	TGTGGAGCTGGGAGCCGACGGGGTACGCAGTATTTT	CGAGSRRGTQYF
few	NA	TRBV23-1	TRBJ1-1	TGCGCCAGCAGTCAAACATGGACAACAAGGTGGATTCTGAACACTGAAGCTTTCTTT	CASSQTWTTRWILNTEAFF
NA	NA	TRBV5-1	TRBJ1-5	TGCGCCAGCAGCTTGGGGCCAGGGAGCAATCAGCCCCAGCATTTT	CASSLGPGSNQPQHF
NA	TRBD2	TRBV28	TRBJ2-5	TGTGCCAGCAGCCTACCCCAGAGCGGGGGGGAGACCCAGTACTTC	CASSLPQSGGETQYF
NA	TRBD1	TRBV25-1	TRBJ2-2	TGTGCCAGCAGTGAGCAGACTGAGGGACAGCTAAACACCGGGGAGCTGTTTTTT	CASSEQTEGQLNTGELFF
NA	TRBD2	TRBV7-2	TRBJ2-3	TGTGCCAGCAGCCCTGGGACTAGCGGGAGGAAAGATACGCAGTATTTT	CASSPGTSGRKDTQYF
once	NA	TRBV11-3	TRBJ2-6	TGTGCCAGCAGAATCCCCATGCAGGGTCCAAGTTGGGCCAACGTCCTGACTTTC	CASRIPMQGPSWANVLTF